The T cell receptor (beta chain) described here comes from a study of blood T cell repertoires in COVID-19 (dated by TCRdb to about 2020). About the full investigation: Collaborator samples came from the United States, Italy and Spain and covered acute and convalescent phases of COVID-19. The prospective study material was composed of cDNA or gDNA derived from T cells, B-cell-depleted T cells, or PBMCs. Deeply sampled blood TCRbeta repertoires from subjects exposed to, actively infected with, or recovered from COVID-19 were included in the dataset. The repertoires were made available in a free public database intended to serve as a resource for research on the immune response to SARS-CoV-2. The samples were drawn from two sources: the first 160 participants of the ongoing ImmuneRACE study, and fewer than 1,500 subjects contributed by 6 global collaborators. The sample metadata nearly always contained a de-identified subject ID, COVID-19 status, age in years and sex. Where HLA class I and class II types were available, the types were taken from metadata supplied by the sample provider, not from assay-based typing.

V loses 6 bases of germline sequence and J loses 6 bases, and the interval between the two ends is 15 bases. CDR1 and CDR2 are drawn from the germline V gene: SQVTM, ANQGSEA. The cysteine opens and the phenylalanine closes a CDR3 of 12 amino acids. CDR3 DNA is the only sequence kept; it has 36 bases, read in frame from the first base. TCRbeta CDR3 regions were amplified from genomic DNA using the immunoSEQ Assay, a bias-controlled multiplex PCR. As for how the authors treated the data: The number of nucleated cells in each sample was estimated by amplification of reference gene primers within the assay. To quantify the absolute abundance of each unique TCRbeta CDR3 rearrangement, sequence reads were collapsed and filtered. For each sample, productive Simpson clonality was calculated by taking the square root of Simpson's diversity index across productive rearrangements. Drawn from immuneACCESS, this table holds only the in-frame rearrangements with V and J called that TCRdb kept. Clones are partly lost; checked studies trace under half to an unresolved V gene and leave the rest unexplained. V and J calls and clone size are copied from that table; D and trimming were computed from the DNA. The table for this sample lists roughly 350,000 clones; about 89% of them were counted only once. The top ten hold roughly a tenth of the sample.

Study-level results and caveats: The quantity of clinical and demographic metadata differed by source and by participant and was supplied without curation.

One collaborating source in Seattle enrolled patients while the patients were actively infected and followed the patients over time throughout the course of disease. Each collaborating institution followed its own protocols to collect whole blood in K2EDTA tubes. Collaborator samples were shipped for TCRbeta analysis as frozen whole blood, isolated PBMCs, or DNA extracted from either sample type. To note about this clone: The clone's antigen remains unknown. No base quality information exists; no much larger clone differs at one position.

The TCR was taken from a woman aged 25 to 45 with COVID-19, enrolled during active disease. Recombination joined TRBV29-1 with TRBJ2-7, with a tentative D gene TRBD2 over 5 matching bases. Material: peripheral blood. CDR3 loop: CSVINRDLEQYF. The DNA reads TGCAGCGTCATAAACCGGGATCTCGAGCAGTACTTC.